Listed below are T cell receptor beta chains from one sample, sequenced in a study of shared clonotypes between healthy human individuals. TCRdb's table, derived via immunoSEQ multiplex PCR, lists solely in-frame clones and lacks some. Seen here are 800,000 to 1,200,000 clones, around 82% observed once, and the top ten hold approximately 0.5%. Material for sequencing was memory CD4+ T cells from PBMCs. All receptors derive from a young man in good health. Some clones in this sample may be carry-over from other donors' samples. Both conserved end residues are part of each CDR3. The order of the fields is V gene, clone size, D gene, J gene, CDR3 DNA, CDR3 protein. The D gene is left open where the match is weak. Where a row states a size, it is once, few, many or the class of an expanded clone; other rows omit it.

TRBV7-3	few	.	TRBJ2-1	TGTGCCAGCAGCTTATCTCCGGGAGTAAGTGAGCAGTTCTTC	CASSLSPGVSEQFF
TRBV5-1	few	TRBD2	TRBJ2-3	TGCGCCAGCGGTAGGGAGGGTGCTACGCAGTATTTT	CASGREGATQYF
TRBV7-2	many	TRBD1	TRBJ1-5	TGTGCCAGCAGCGCGGGACAGCCAGGCCAGCCCCAGCATTTT	CASSAGQPGQPQHF
TRBV19	.	.	TRBJ2-5	TGTGCCAGCCGAGACCGCGTGCGAGGAGAGACCCAGTACTTC	CASRDRVRGETQYF
TRBV5-1	.	TRBD1	TRBJ2-5	TGCGCCAGCAGAACCGGGACAGGGGCTGACGAGACCCAGTACTTC	CASRTGTGADETQYF
TRBV30	.	.	TRBJ2-3	TGTGCCTGGAGTCCAACCCCCGACAGAGGTAGCACAGATACGCAGTATTTT	CAWSPTPDRGSTDTQYF
TRBV18	.	.	TRBJ1-5	TGTGCCAGCTCCCCAAAGGCCCAGACAGTGGGCAATCAGCCCCAGCATTTT	CASSPKAQTVGNQPQHF
TRBV28	.	.	TRBJ1-1	TGTGCCAGCAGTTTATCTCAAGGGGTTGAAGCTTTCTTT	CASSLSQGVEAFF
TRBV2	.	.	TRBJ1-5	TGTGCCAGCAGCCCCTTTAGCGGGGGTCGGGCTCAGCCCCAGCATTTT	CASSPFSGGRAQPQHF
TRBV5-4	.	.	TRBJ1-1	TGTGCCAGCAGCTCCTTCCATACCGGGACAGAAGCTTTCTTT	CASSSFHTGTEAFF
TRBV27	.	TRBD2	TRBJ2-1	TGTGCCAGCAGTCCACTACTAGCGGGAGGTCGCAATGAGCAGTTCTTC	CASSPLLAGGRNEQFF
TRBV2	.	.	TRBJ1-4	TGTGCCAGCAGCCAACCCTGGGAAAAACTGTTTTTT	CASSQPWEKLFF
TRBV28	.	.	TRBJ1-2	TGTGCCAGCAGTGTGGGACAAAACTATGGCTACACCTTC	CASSVGQNYGYTF
TRBV15	.	TRBD2	TRBJ2-1	TGTGCCACCAGCAGCCGCGGACTAGCGGGCGATTCCTACAATGAGCAGTTCTTC	CATSSRGLAGDSYNEQFF
TRBV5-4	.	TRBD1	TRBJ1-1	TGTGCCAGCAGCGAGGAGGGGGCTAAAGCTTTCTTT	CASSEEGAKAFF
TRBV28	.	TRBD2	TRBJ2-5	TGTGCCAGCAGTTTATTCGGGGGGGCAGGTGGCGTAGAGACCCAGTACTTC	CASSLFGGAGGVETQYF
TRBV18	.	.	TRBJ1-3	TGTGCCAGCTCACAGAACAGGCTAGCCTCTGGAAACACCATATATTTT	CASSQNRLASGNTIYF
TRBV29-1	.	TRBD1	TRBJ2-2	TGCAGCGTTCAGACAGGGGTGGGCACCGGGGAGCTGTTTTTT	CSVQTGVGTGELFF
TRBV20-1	.	.	TRBJ2-5	TGCAGTGCCTCAGTGAAAGAGACCCAGTACTTC	CSASVKETQYF
TRBV7-3	.	TRBD1	TRBJ2-7	TGTGCCAGCAGCATGACAGGGGGCTCGGGAGAGCAGTACTTC	CASSMTGGSGEQYF
TRBV14	.	.	TRBJ1-4	TGTGCCAGCAGCCAAGCCGGGGGATTGGATGAAAAACTGTTTTTT	CASSQAGGLDEKLFF
TRBV29-1	.	.	TRBJ2-2	TGCAGCGTTGAGCGGGGCCCGAACACCGGGGAGCTGTTTTTT	CSVERGPNTGELFF
TRBV6-1	once	.	TRBJ2-7	TGTGCCGCAATCGGCGGTGGGTCCTACGAGCAGTACTTC	CAAIGGGSYEQYF
TRBV28	.	.	TRBJ2-2	TGTGCCAGCAGTTTGGTAGGGAACACCGGGGAGCTGTTTTTT	CASSLVGNTGELFF
TRBV19	once	.	TRBJ2-1	TGTGCCAGTAGTAAGGGACGGTACAATGAGCAGTTCTTC	CASSKGRYNEQFF
TRBV7-3	many	TRBD2	TRBJ2-3	TGTGCCAGCAGCCCCGCTAGCGGGCGTATCACAGATACGCAGTATTTT	CASSPASGRITDTQYF
TRBV28	.	.	TRBJ2-3	TGTGCCAGCGGGGGGGCTAGCGGATACACAGATACGCAGTATTTT	CASGGASGYTDTQYF